This T cell receptor (beta chain) emerged from a study of blood T cell repertoires in COVID-19. For the study at large: Sample material is recorded as cDNA or gDNA derived from T cells, B-cell-depleted T cells, or PBMCs.

Produced via immunoSEQ multiplex PCR; TCRdb's table is partial and in-frame only. The sample has fewer than 85,000 clones; about four fifths are singletons. Germline CDR1 reads GTSNPN; CDR2 reads SVGIG (reference sequence). Trimming removed 4 bases from V and 4 bases from J, with 11 bases in between. The CDR3 is made up of 13 amino acids. The chain couples TRBV30 to TRBJ2-1, with TRBD2 as a possible D gene (5 bases). The receptor was derived from a woman aged 60 to 75 with acute or convalescent COVID-19. Sequencing was performed on peripheral blood. DNA of the CDR3: TGTGCCTGGAAAGCTTCGGGGTACAATGAGCAGTTCTTC. This translates into CAWKASGYNEQFF.